The source of this T cell receptor (beta chain) is a study of blood T cell dynamics during melanoma immunotherapy. The time point here: pre-treatment baseline. The protocol was immunoSEQ multiplex PCR, while the TCRdb copy is restricted to in-frame clones and leaves out a portion. The sample shows under 15,000 clones, around 84% of them seen only once. The sequences come from blood, collected from a patient treated with checkpoint blockade. The clonotype was recovered from a human donor with melanoma.

CDR3 region: CASSPQPPSGIYQETQYF. The CDR3 DNA sequence: TGTGCCAGCAGCCCCCAACCCCCTAGCGGGATATACCAAGAGACCCAGTACTTC. The chain recombines TRBV7-3 with TRBJ2-5; 9 nucleotides agree with TRBD2. The germline V gene has CDR1 SGHTA and CDR2 FQGTGA. V gave up 5 bases and J gave up 0 bases; unmatched junction bases: 13. This CDR3 spans 18 amino acids.